A single sample gave rise to the 5 T cell receptor beta chains below, sequenced in a study of T-cell memory formation after mild COVID-19. MiXCR, applied by TCRdb to the 5' RACE reads, yields one record per CDR3 protein. This table has around 320,000 distinct CDR3 sequences, roughly an eighth appearing once. Sequenced material: PBMCs or a T cell subset sorted from them (not recorded which). Receptors were obtained from a man aged 18 to 30 who had mild COVID-19 (a few samples of this study predate the infection). Cell type and time point are not known.

The V call is TRBV4-2, the J call TRBJ2-4, with a possible D match to TRBD2 (7 bases). The CDR3 totals 13 residues. From germline, CDR1 is LGHNA and CDR2 YNFKEQ. Trimming left V 5 bases short and J 8 bases short, with 13 bases between. CDR3 DNA: TGTGCCAGCAGCGATAGAGGGGGGGACATTCAGTACTTC. It specifies CASSDRGGDIQYF.

In this sample, this clonotype turned up a few times. The rearrangement joins TRBV4-1 to TRBJ2-7, with 8 bases that match TRBD1. V shed 0 bases and J 2 bases; nucleotides not matched to a gene: 18. The CDR3 has 20 amino acids. CDR1 and CDR2 (germline): MGHRA, YSYEKL. The CDR3 loop is CASSQDGDEDRVSPTYEQYV. DNA of the CDR3: TGCGCCAGCAGCCAAGATGGGGATGAGGACAGGGTATCTCCCACCTACGAGCAGTACGTC.

The rearrangement uses TRBV19 and TRBJ2-7; tentative D call: TRBD1 (5 bases). Germline CDR1 reads LNHDA; CDR2 reads SQIVND (reference sequence). CDR3 length: 16 residues. V was cut by 3 bases and J by 4 bases, with 19 bases left in between. Written as DNA, the CDR3 is TGTGCCAGTAGTATTTATCACAGCGCCGCAGGGTACGAGCAGTACTTC. Its protein is CASSIYHSAAGYEQYF.

This chain uses TRBV10-3 with TRBJ2-1; unclear D gene. The germline V gene encodes CDR1 ENHRY and CDR2 SYGVKD. V was clipped by 7 bases and J by 6 bases, with 16 bases between them. The CDR3 runs 14 residues. CDR3 bases: TGTGCCATCACCTCGCAGGCCCCTGGCAATGAGCAGTTCTTC. Translating it yields CAITSQAPGNEQFF.

The chain uses TRBV11-2 and TRBJ2-5; 8 positions agree with TRBD2. V was clipped by 3 bases and J by 5 bases; unmatched bases: 5. Germline CDR1 SGHAT, CDR2 FQNNGV. CDR3 length equals 14 residues. The CDR3 is CASSFPGGRETQYF. The CDR3, as DNA: TGTGCCAGCAGCTTCCCGGGGGGGCGGGAGACCCAGTACTTC.